This T cell receptor (beta chain) was captured in a study of identical twins. Per germline, CDR1 SQVTM and CDR2 ANQGSEA. V lost 7 bases, J lost 4 bases, and 12 bases stayed unmatched. The CDR3 sequence is 15 residues long. Unique molecular identifiers were present on the cDNA, and a universal primer site came from template switching. TCRdb fed the 5' RACE reads into MiXCR, producing one record per CDR3 protein. The sample lists hundreds of thousands of distinct CDR3 sequences; around 20% were seen once. In its sample, this clonotype was seen a few times. This sample was shared with a second study, whose subject was T cells expressing NK-cell markers. That source reports: It was still unclear whether expanded NKG2C+ T cell clones were HCMV specific.

Sequenced material: PBMCs. The rearrangement links TRBV29-1 to TRBJ2-5; TRBD2 matches at 10 bases. The receptor's source is a woman younger than 30 in good health. The chain's CDR3 is CSARSLAGVSETQYF. The CDR3 DNA reads TGCAGCGCCCGTTCGCTAGCGGGAGTTTCAGAGACCCAGTACTTC.